The 8 T cell receptor beta chains below come from one sample, sequenced in a study of blood T cells in healthy people across ages. A second roughly 7 to 12 cycle PCR used barcoded and J-beta primers. Each CDR3 protein gets one entry after TCRdb re-called the 5' RACE reads with MiXCR. The data show approximately 1.5 million distinct CDR3 sequences, with approximately 42% seen just once and more than 4% held by the top ten. The material sequenced was blood. These receptors all come from a woman between 18 and 29 years old in good health.

This sequence joins TRBV7-2 and TRBJ2-1; D call uncertain. The CDR3 contains 13 residues. Trimming left V 3 bases short and J 6 bases short, with 9 bases between. Germline lookup yields CDR1 SGHTA and CDR2 FQGNSA. The CDR3 protein is CASSLGNLNEQFF. DNA for the CDR3: TGTGCCAGCAGCTTGGGGAACCTCAATGAGCAGTTCTTC. The full variable domain, its missing parts supplied by reference TRBV7-2 and TRBJ2-1, is GAGVSQSPSNKVTEKGKDVELRCDPISGHTALYWYRQSLGQGLEFLIYFQGNSAPDKSGLPSDRFSAERTGGSVSTLTIQRTQQEDSAVYLCASSLGNLNEQFFGPGTRLTVL.

Remarks on this clonotype: Mismatch with germline at one junction end may stem from a read error. This chain links TRBV29-1 with TRBJ2-5; 7 bases are a match to TRBD1. The CDR3 has 14 residues. Germline CDR1 is SQVTM and CDR2 is ANQGSEA. The CDR3 spells CSVKGQQYQETRYF. As DNA, the CDR3 is TGCAGCGTTAAGGGACAGCAGTACCAAGAGACCCGGTACTTC.

The chain carries TRBV6-2 or TRBV6-3 and TRBJ1-1, with D possibly matching TRBD1 (5 bases). In germline, CDR1 is MNHEY, CDR2 SVGEGT. V lost 5 bases to trimming and J lost 0 bases, with 13 bases between them. The CDR3 is 15 amino acids. The CDR3 sequence is CASSGPGLLNTEAFF. Here the CDR3 DNA reads TGTGCCAGCAGTGGTCCGGGACTCCTGAACACTGAAGCTTTCTTT.

V usage is TRBV6-5 and J usage is TRBJ2-1; D not resolved. The CDR3 runs 15 residues. Germline V gene lookup returns CDR1 MNHEY and CDR2 SVGAGI. The V and J ends lost 2 bases and 0 bases respectively, with 8 bases between them. CDR3 nucleotide sequence: TGTGCCAGCAGTTACGGTCGCTACTCCTACAATGAGCAGTTCTTC. Translating it yields CASSYGRYSYNEQFF.

The chain carries TRBV18 and TRBJ2-5; 8 bases line up with TRBD1. The CDR3 is made up of 13 amino acids. The V gene end was trimmed by 9 bases and the J gene end by 11 bases; junction bases not matched to a gene: 14. Germline V gene data show CDR1 as KGHSH and CDR2 as LQKENI. The chain's CDR3 is CASQGQATHEQYF. The CDR3 nucleotides are TGTGCCAGTCAGGGACAGGCCACGCATGAGCAGTACTTC.

CDR3 DNA: TGTGCCAGCAGCTTCACTAGCGCCAATGAGCAGTACTTC. Translated, it gives CASSFTSANEQYF. The V gene is TRBV11-2, the J gene TRBJ2-5, with 7 bases lining up with TRBD2. Trimming at V came to 3 bases and at J to 11 bases, leaving 9 bases not matched to a gene. Germline CDR1 reads SGHAT; CDR2 reads FQNNGV. The CDR3 runs to 13 residues.

This clonotype was picked up a small number of times. This chain connects TRBV20-1 to TRBJ1-2, with 9 bases aligning to TRBD1. V was pared by 8 bases and J by 7 bases, with 5 bases of the junction left unmatched. The CDR3 contains 11 residues. Germline V lookup: CDR1 DFQATT, CDR2 SNEGSKA (reference sequence). The CDR3 bases are TGCAGTCAAACAGGGGGCTTTGGCTACACCTTC. Translating gives CSQTGGFGYTF.

In its sample, this clonotype was seen a few times. The genes are TRBV9 and TRBJ2-1, with TRBD2 as a possible D gene (6 bases). The CDR3 is 18 amino acids. Trimming took off 4 bases at V and 0 bases at J, with 20 bases between the two ends. Germline V gene sequence: CDR1 SGDLS, CDR2 YYNGEE. The CDR3 region is CASSLPGTSLSSYNEQFF. In DNA, the CDR3 is TGTGCCAGCAGCTTACCCGGGACTTCTCTATCCTCCTACAATGAGCAGTTCTTC.